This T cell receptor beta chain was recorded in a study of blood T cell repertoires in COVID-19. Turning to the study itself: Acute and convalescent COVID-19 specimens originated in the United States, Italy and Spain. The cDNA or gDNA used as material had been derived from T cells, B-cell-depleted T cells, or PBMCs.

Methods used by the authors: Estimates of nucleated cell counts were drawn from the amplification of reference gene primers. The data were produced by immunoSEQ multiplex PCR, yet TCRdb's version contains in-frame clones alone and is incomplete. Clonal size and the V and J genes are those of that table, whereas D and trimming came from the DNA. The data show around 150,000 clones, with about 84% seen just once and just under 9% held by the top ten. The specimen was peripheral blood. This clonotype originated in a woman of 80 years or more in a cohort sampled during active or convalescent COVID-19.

CDR3 bases: TGTGCCAGCAGCTACGGGGGATATAATTCACCCCTCCACTTT. Its translation: CASSYGGYNSPLHF. J is TRBJ1-6 and V is TRBV27, with D possibly TRBD1 on 5 matching bases. V shed 6 bases and J shed 4 bases, with 10 bases lying between them. Germline CDR1 reads MNHEY; CDR2 reads SMNVEV (reference sequence). This CDR3 comprises 14 residues.